This TCR beta chain was sequenced for a study of blood T cells in healthy people across ages. About the research overall: Per every two T cells, about one barcoded beta molecule was captured by template switching. Study results and limitations: Conclusively comparing naive with antigen-experienced cells was impossible with unsorted PBMCs.

Turning to this clonotype: What it binds is not known.

Caucasian, healthy and from Russia, the donors were aged between roughly 6 and 95. The V end was cut by 5 bases, the J end by 9 bases, with 17 bases between. The germline gives CDR1 SGHTA, CDR2 FQGNSA. This CDR3 spans 14 amino acids. Then a second PCR, running about 6 to 11 cycles, was carried out with a sample-barcoded 5' primer and a J-beta primer mix. TCRdb reprocessed the 5' RACE reads with MiXCR, giving one entry per CDR3 protein. The sample has around 800,000 distinct CDR3 sequences, 40% to 65% seen once. The TCR originated in a man older than 75 in good health. The chain joins TRBV7-2 to TRBJ2-1; a weak D match, TRBD2 (7 bases). What was sequenced was blood. CDR3 protein: CASSPRGEGVEQFF. CDR3 DNA sequence: TGTGCCAGCAGCCCTAGGGGGGAGGGCGTTGAGCAGTTCTTC.